Shown below are 13 T cell receptor beta chains from a single sample sequenced in a study of blood T cell repertoires in COVID-19. Only in-frame clones appear in the TCRdb table, and some are missing; sequencing was by immunoSEQ multiplex PCR. The repertoire holds 300,000 to 350,000 clones, with about 90% as singletons. Material for sequencing was PBMCs or T cells enriched from blood (not recorded which). The receptor set was obtained from a young woman with acute COVID-19.

This chain connects TRBV7-3 to TRBJ1-1; a possible D gene is TRBD1 (5 bases). CDR3 length: 17 amino acids. V lost 1 base and J lost 0, with 15 bases in between. Germline V gives CDR1 SGHTA, CDR2 FQGTGA. The CDR3 DNA follows: TGTGCCAGCAGCTTAAACGTGCTTGCAGGGATGAACACTGAAGCTTTCTTT. Its protein product is CASSLNVLAGMNTEAFF.

The chain is built from TRBV19 and TRBJ2-4; possible D gene TRBD1, 5 bases. V was cut by 4 bases and J by 15 bases, with 22 bases left in between. In germline, CDR1 is LNHDA, CDR2 SQIVND (reference sequence). This CDR3 is 14 amino acids long. The CDR3 nucleotides read TGTGCCAGTAGTACTGGATGGGCGGCTGCTCAGGGGTACTTC. The encoded protein is CASSTGWAAAQGYF.

The chain carries TRBV30 and TRBJ2-5; D uncertain. Trimming removed 5 bases at V and 1 base at J, with 11 bases between. CDR1 is GTSNPN and CDR2 is SVGIG in the germline V gene (reference sequence). The CDR3 consists of 13 residues. CDR3 sequence reads: CAWATQAQETQYF. The CDR3 DNA is TGTGCCTGGGCAACCCAAGCCCAAGAGACCCAGTACTTC.

The V and J genes are TRBV11-1 and TRBJ1-1; D ambiguous. The germline gives CDR1 SGHAT, CDR2 FQDESV (reference sequence). CDR3 size: 16 residues. Trimming pared 4 bases from V and 5 bases from J, leaving 20 bases between. The CDR3 spells CASSSISIVARTEAFF. The DNA for the CDR3 is TGTGCCAGCAGCTCCATCTCGATAGTAGCCCGGACTGAAGCTTTCTTT.

The V and J genes are TRBV27 and TRBJ1-2; a possible D gene is TRBD1 (5 bases). The CDR3 totals 14 residues. The V end lost 2 bases, the J end lost 2 bases, and 9 bases lay between the germline ends. CDR1 is MNHEY and CDR2 is SMNVEV in the germline V gene (reference sequence). The CDR3 DNA reads as TGTGCCAGCAGTTTAGGCAGGGTCAACTATGGCTACACCTTC. It encodes CASSLGRVNYGYTF.

The V gene is TRBV18, the J gene TRBJ2-5, with TRBD2 matching 10 bases. Germline CDR1 and CDR2: KGHSH and LQKENI. CDR3 length equals 16 residues. Losses at the gene ends were 2 bases for V and 1 base for J; bases not matched to a gene: 4. For the CDR3, the DNA is TGTGCCAGCTCACCAGTGACTAGCGGGTTCCAAGAGACCCAGTACTTC. This sequence encodes CASSPVTSGFQETQYF. Supplemented by reference TRBV18 and TRBJ2-5, the full variable domain reads NAGVMQNPRHLVRRRGQEARLRCSPMKGHSHVYWYRQLPEEGLKFMVYLQKENIIDESGMPKERFSAEFPKEGPSILRIQQVVRGDSAAYFCASSPVTSGFQETQYFGPGTRLLVL.

The genes are TRBV28 and TRBJ2-1; tentative D call: TRBD2 (5 bases). Germline V lookup: CDR1 MDHEN, CDR2 SYDVKM. This CDR3 comprises 13 residues. Trimming stripped 6 bases from V and 7 bases from J, with 13 bases between. The CDR3 loop is CASRPGTWNEQFF. The DNA for the CDR3 is TGTGCCAGCAGACCGGGAACTTGGAATGAGCAGTTCTTC.

This clone was detected a few times. The chain combines TRBV18 with TRBJ2-7, with D unresolved. Germline V gene sequence: CDR1 KGHSH, CDR2 LQKENI. This CDR3 spans 14 amino acids. The V end lost 4 bases, the J end lost 4 bases, and 14 bases lay between the germline ends. CDR3: CASSRTTLGYEQYF. As DNA, the CDR3 is TGTGCCAGCTCACGAACTACCCTTGGGTACGAGCAGTACTTC.

The chain carries TRBV29-1 and TRBJ2-3; 14 positions match TRBD2. Germline CDR1 SQVTM, CDR2 ANQGSEA. Trimming removed 2 bases from V and 3 bases from J; junction bases left unmatched: 7. CDR3 size: 17 residues. The CDR3, as DNA: TGCAGCGTTGAACGACTAGCGGGAGGGCGTTCGACAGATACGCAGTATTTT. It codes for CSVERLAGGRSTDTQYF.

The chain joins TRBV5-4 to TRBJ2-1; 7 nucleotides match TRBD1. The CDR3 is 16 amino acids. In germline, CDR1 is SGHNT, CDR2 YYREEE (reference sequence). The trim removed 0 bases at V and 6 bases at J, leaving 9 bases unmatched. The CDR3 loop reads CASSLGGPDRANEQFF. CDR3 coding DNA: TGTGCCAGCAGCTTGGGGGGCCCTGACAGGGCCAATGAGCAGTTCTTC.

The chain has TRBV28 and TRBJ1-2; D is unresolved. The CDR3 runs to 14 residues. Deletions cut 6 bases from V and 6 bases from J, with 17 bases between. Germline V gene sequence: CDR1 MDHEN, CDR2 SYDVKM. CDR3 sequence (DNA): TGTGCCAGCAGCCCCCTTCCTACAGTCCATGGCTACACCTTC. Translation gives CASSPLPTVHGYTF.

J is TRBJ2-2 and V is TRBV5-1, with D tentatively TRBD2 (5 bases). The ends were cut back, 0 bases at V and 0 bases at J, with 12 bases in the middle. Germline lookup yields CDR1 SGHRS and CDR2 YFSETQ. The CDR3 runs to 17 residues. In DNA, the CDR3 is TGCGCCAGCAGCTTGGACTTCCCCGGGGCGAACACCGGGGAGCTGTTTTTT. Residues: CASSLDFPGANTGELFF. Combining the CDR3 with reference TRBV5-1 and TRBJ2-2 gives the whole variable domain KAGVTQTPRYLIKTRGQQVTLSCSPISGHRSVSWYQQTPGQGLQFLFEYFSETQRNKGNFPGRFSGRQFSNSRSEMNVSTLELGDSALYLCASSLDFPGANTGELFFGEGSRLTVL.

This chain links TRBV10-3 with TRBJ1-1, with TRBD1 identical over 7 bases. CDR1 is ENHRY and CDR2 is SYGVKD in the germline V gene. CDR3 length: 13 amino acids. The trim removed 5 bases at V and 1 base at J, leaving 1 base unmatched. The CDR3 loop reads CAISRDRNTEAFF. CDR3 nucleotide sequence: TGTGCCATCAGTCGGGACAGGAACACTGAAGCTTTCTTT.